This TCR beta chain comes out of a study of cytomegalovirus exposure and HLA in healthy donors. Clones were sequenced by immunoSEQ multiplex PCR, and TCRdb holds only the in-frame ones, with some missing. The top ten clones hold 3.1% of a sample with about 260,000 clones, about 90% of them seen once. The donors were part of the roughly 130-subject validation cohort, which stood apart from the roughly 680-subject first cohort. General observations from the study: Later, an analysis found that TCR clusters from the first cohort tended to co-occur in the 130 or so validation repertoires.

This clone showed up just once. Its antigen is not identified. The J segment lost 3 bases and the V segment lost 5 bases, leaving 8 bases of the junction unmatched. This CDR3 is built from 15 residues. CDR1 is LNHDA and CDR2 is SQIVND in the germline V gene (reference sequence). The TCR sequence derives from a woman aged 25 to 39 in good health and CMV-seronegative. Sequencing was done on a sample of PBMCs. This sequence joins TRBV19 and TRBJ2-5; TRBD1 matches at 8 bases. CDR3 sequence (DNA): TGTGCCAGTAGTGGCCAGGGGGCAAAGGAAGAGACCCAGTACTTC. Its protein product is CASSGQGAKEETQYF.